This paragraph covers one TCR beta chain sequence. The antigen remains undetermined. CDR1 is MGHRA and CDR2 is YSYEKL in the germline V gene. Trimming cost V 4 bases and J 4 bases; bases outside gene matches: 2. This CDR3 has 13 amino acids. The source of the sample is a study of siplizumab effects on memory and regulatory T cells. Study-wide results and caveats: About 80-97% of proliferating CD4+ or CD8+ clones had no assignable naive or memory phenotype. Greater diversity than memory cells seemed evident in naive T cells, which also appeared to be major alloresponse contributors.

Assay: immunoSEQ multiplex PCR; the TCRdb copy retains only in-frame clones and omits some. The repertoire holds some 88,000 clones, with 85% to 90% as singletons. The sample taken for sequencing was CD4+ T cells sorted from blood. The gene calls are TRBV4-1 and TRBJ1-1, with 8 positions matching TRBD1. This clonotype was obtained from a human donor in good health. CDR3 DNA sequence: TGCGCCAGCAGCCCAGGGGGCCTCACTGAAGCTTTCTTT. Translation: CASSPGGLTEAFF.